Sequencing of this TCR beta chain was carried out in a study of cytomegalovirus exposure and HLA in healthy donors. In regard to this clone: Its antigen is currently unknown.

The PCR made use of 60 Vbeta and 13 Jbeta primers. Assay used: immunoSEQ multiplex PCR; TCRdb lists only in-frame clones, some missing. This table has around 55,000 clones, around 78% appearing once. Study observations and caveats: Most of the CMV-associated TCR beta chains (in a later analysis) appeared to be HLA-restricted. TCR association rates varied by HLA locus in a later analysis, with DRB1 highest and HLA-C lowest. There was a cluster of highly shared sequence variants that was likely a sequencing artifact. Data from an earlier analysis indicated that most TCR beta V segments were productive either about 87% or about 30% of the time.

This CDR3 contains 14 residues. The ends were cut back, 3 bases at V and 5 bases at J, with 13 bases in the middle. Germline V gene lookup returns CDR1 MNHEY and CDR2 SMNVEV (reference sequence). The receptor comes from a female donor in good health and CMV-seronegative. V gene TRBV27 combines with J gene TRBJ1-1, with D possibly matching TRBD1 (5 bases). The source material was PBMCs. The CDR3 protein is CASSLEGGETEAFF. The CDR3 bases are TGTGCCAGCAGTTTGGAGGGAGGGGAGACTGAAGCTTTCTTT.